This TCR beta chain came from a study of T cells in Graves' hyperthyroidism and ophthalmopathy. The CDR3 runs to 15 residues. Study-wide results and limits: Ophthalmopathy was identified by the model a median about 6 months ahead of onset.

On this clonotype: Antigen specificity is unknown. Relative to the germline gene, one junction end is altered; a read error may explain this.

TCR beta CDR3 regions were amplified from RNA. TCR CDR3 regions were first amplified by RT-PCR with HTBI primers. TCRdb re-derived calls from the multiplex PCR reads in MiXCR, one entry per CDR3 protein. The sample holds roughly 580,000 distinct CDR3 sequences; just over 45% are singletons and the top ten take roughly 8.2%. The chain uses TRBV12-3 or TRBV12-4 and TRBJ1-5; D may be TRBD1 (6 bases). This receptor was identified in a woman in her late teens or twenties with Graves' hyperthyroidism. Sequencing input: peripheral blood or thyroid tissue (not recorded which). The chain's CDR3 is CASSPGQTSNEPQHF. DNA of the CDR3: TGTGCCAGCAGCCCAGGACAGACTAGCAATGAGCCCCAGCATTTT.